The 29 T cell receptor beta chains in this list originate from one sample, sequenced in a study of blood T cell repertoires in COVID-19. Libraries were prepared by immunoSEQ multiplex PCR; TCRdb keeps only in-frame clonotypes and omits some of them. The table records approximately 300,000 clones, approximately 86% of them present only once. Sequenced sample: peripheral blood. The receptors were gathered from a human donor with COVID-19, enrolled during active disease. The donor label of this sample is uncertain.

The chain uses TRBV30 and TRBJ1-1; 7 nucleotides line up with TRBD1. V trimming: 3 bases; J trimming: 0 bases; junction bases outside the gene matches: 4. The germline CDR1 and CDR2 sequences are GTSNPN and SVGIG (reference sequence). This CDR3 has 14 residues. CDR3 DNA: TGTGCCTGGAGCTCGGGACAGTTGAACACTGAAGCTTTCTTT. Its protein product is CAWSSGQLNTEAFF.

The V gene is TRBV28, the J gene TRBJ1-2; 7 positions agree with TRBD1. Germline CDR1 is MDHEN and CDR2 is SYDVKM. CDR3 length: 14 amino acids. Losses at the gene ends were 2 bases for V and 4 bases for J; bases not matched to a gene: 4. CDR3 nucleotide sequence: TGTGCCAGCAGTTTAGAGGGGGCAGTCTATGGCTACACCTTC. Translation: CASSLEGAVYGYTF.

The V call is TRBV3-1 (or the pseudogene TRBV3-2), the J call TRBJ2-1; TRBD1 agrees at 9 bases. J was trimmed by 4 bases and V by 4 bases; bases with no gene match: 5. The CDR3 consists of 15 residues. The germline V gene has CDR1 LGHDT and CDR2 YNNKEL (reference sequence). CDR3 protein: CASSLPGQGYNEQFF. The CDR3 region has the DNA TGTGCCAGCAGCCTGCCGGGACAGGGTTACAATGAGCAGTTCTTC.

The chain carries TRBV6-5 and TRBJ2-3; 15 bases match TRBD2. This CDR3 is built from 15 residues. Germline CDR1 and CDR2: MNHEY and SVGAGI. V shed 8 bases, J shed 8 bases, and the junction held 8 bases outside the gene matches. The DNA of the CDR3 is TGTGCCAGCTATCCCGGGGGACTAGCGGGAGGTACGCAGTATTTT. Amino acid sequence: CASYPGGLAGGTQYF.

This clone was counted once. The chain has TRBV30 and TRBJ2-7, with D possibly TRBD1 on 5 matching bases. The germline V and J ends were trimmed by 5 bases and 2 bases, with 16 bases remaining between them. The germline gives CDR1 GTSNPN, CDR2 SVGIG (reference sequence). There are 14 residues in the CDR3. This chain's CDR3 is CAWGPSNRPYEQYF. The CDR3 region has the DNA TGTGCCTGGGGGCCTAGTAACAGGCCCTACGAGCAGTACTTC.

The chain has TRBV7-9 and TRBJ2-1; 11 positions match TRBD2. V was clipped by 3 bases and J by 4 bases; unmatched bases: 2. The CDR3 sequence is 15 residues long. CDR1 and CDR2 (germline): SEHNR, FQNEAQ (reference sequence). The CDR3 protein is CASSLGLAEYNEQFF. The CDR3 bases are TGTGCCAGCAGCTTGGGACTAGCGGAGTACAATGAGCAGTTCTTC.

The rearrangement joins TRBV9 to TRBJ2-1; 7 positions agree with TRBD2. The length of the CDR3 is 15 residues. CDR1 is SGDLS, CDR2 YYNGEE, per germline. The V and J ends lost 0 bases and 7 bases, in that order; junction bases with no gene match: 7. The CDR3: CASSVGGGPRNEQFF. The CDR3 DNA sequence: TGTGCCAGCAGCGTAGGGGGAGGGCCGAGGAATGAGCAGTTCTTC.

The V gene is TRBV7-9, the J gene TRBJ1-2; maybe TRBD1 (5 bases). The germline CDR1 and CDR2 sequences are SEHNR and FQNEAQ (reference sequence). Trimming removed 2 bases at V and 1 base at J, with 8 bases between. The CDR3 has 14 residues. Here the CDR3 reads CASSLYDSNYGYTF. CDR3 bases: TGTGCCAGCAGCTTATACGACAGTAACTATGGCTACACCTTC.

Comments on this clone: Distinct nucleotide sequences in the sample also encode this CDR3. The J gene is TRBJ2-1, the V gene TRBV5-4; TRBD1 matches 11 bases. Looked up from germline, CDR1 is SGHNT and CDR2 is YYREEE (reference sequence). This CDR3 is 15 amino acids long. J was trimmed by 4 bases and V by 3 bases; bases with no gene match: 3. CDR3 nucleotides: TGTGCCAGCAGCTCCGGGACAGGGGGATACAATGAGCAGTTCTTC. Protein product: CASSSGTGGYNEQFF.

V gene TRBV28 combines with J gene TRBJ2-5; 8 bases line up with TRBD2. This CDR3 region has 14 residues. CDR1 and CDR2 from the germline V gene are MDHEN and SYDVKM. The trim removed 4 bases at V and 6 bases at J, leaving 7 bases unmatched. CDR3 region: CASSSGGQGKTQYF. The CDR3 DNA sequence: TGTGCCAGCAGTTCGGGGGGGCAGGGGAAGACCCAGTACTTC.

The chain couples TRBV28 to TRBJ2-3; no clear D. The ends were cut back, 1 base at V and 4 bases at J, with 3 bases in the middle. Germline CDR1 reads MDHEN; CDR2 reads SYDVKM. The CDR3 runs to 12 residues. In DNA form, the CDR3 reads TGTGCCAGCAGTTTATTAGCAGATACGCAGTATTTT. Translation: CASSLLADTQYF.

This clone was recorded a few times. V gene TRBV29-1 combines with J gene TRBJ2-1, with D hard to call. There are 15 residues in the CDR3. CDR1 SQVTM and CDR2 ANQGSEA come from the germline V gene. Trimming left V 4 bases short and J 8 bases short, with 21 bases between. The CDR3 is CSVGRAGQHVDEQFF. CDR3 nucleotide sequence: TGCAGCGTTGGGCGCGCAGGTCAACACGTCGATGAGCAGTTCTTC.

The chain has TRBV7-2 and TRBJ2-4; 15 bases align to TRBD2. Germline CDR1 is SGHTA and CDR2 is FQGNSA. V dropped 4 bases and J dropped 6; count of bases not matched to a gene: 7. CDR3 length: 17 residues. The CDR3: CASSSGLAGGSINIQYF. The CDR3 bases are TGTGCCAGCAGCTCAGGACTAGCGGGAGGGAGTATAAACATTCAGTACTTC.

The chain uses TRBV11-3 and TRBJ1-1; no reliable D call. The V gene lost 5 bases and the J gene lost 1 base, with 8 bases spanning the gap. Germline CDR1 SGHNT, CDR2 YENEEA. CDR3 length equals 13 residues. The CDR3 DNA follows: TGTGCCAGCAGCCCGTTTCCGAACACTGAAGCTTTCTTT. Its translation is CASSPFPNTEAFF.

The rearrangement uses TRBV6-5 and TRBJ2-7; a possible D gene is TRBD1 (5 bases). V lost 4 bases, J lost 3 bases, and 13 bases lay in between. CDR1 and CDR2 from the germline V gene are MNHEY and SVGAGI. The CDR3 length is 14 residues. CDR3 bases: TGTGCCAGCAGTTCTCAGGGCCCATACTACGAGCAGTACTTC. Translated: CASSSQGPYYEQYF.

This clone was seen a few times. The V and J genes are TRBV30 and TRBJ1-3; D call uncertain. From germline, CDR1 is GTSNPN and CDR2 SVGIG (reference sequence). The V and J ends lost 0 bases and 5 bases respectively, with 8 bases between them. The CDR3 loop spans 13 amino acids. CDR3 bases: TGTGCCTGGAGTGTACAGATAAGAAACACCATATATTTT. As protein: CAWSVQIRNTIYF.

This clone appeared a few times. This chain links TRBV4-1 with TRBJ2-2; 7 bases match TRBD2. This CDR3 is 16 amino acids long. Germline V lookup: CDR1 MGHRA, CDR2 YSYEKL. The trim removed 6 bases at V and 2 bases at J, leaving 9 bases unmatched. The CDR3 nucleotides read TGCGCCAGCAGTCTAAGACTAGCCGACAACACCGGGGAGCTGTTTTTT. Encoded protein: CASSLRLADNTGELFF.

Only one count was recorded for this clone. The V and J genes are TRBV19 and TRBJ2-3; D unclear. CDR3 length: 13 amino acids. Trimming shortened V by 7 bases and J by 3 bases, and 11 bases separated the two germline ends. The germline CDR1 and CDR2 sequences are LNHDA and SQIVND (reference sequence). As DNA, the CDR3 is TGTGCCAGTACCGGAGACCGAACAGATACGCAGTATTTT. This encodes CASTGDRTDTQYF.

This clone was seen a few times. The gene calls are TRBV3-1 (or the pseudogene TRBV3-2) and TRBJ1-1; D is uncertain. Germline V CDR1 and CDR2: LGHDT, YNNKEL (reference sequence). The germline V and J ends were trimmed by 1 base and 1 base, with 4 bases remaining between them. The CDR3 covers 13 residues. The CDR3 DNA reads as TGTGCCAGCAGCCAAGTCCAGAACACTGAAGCTTTCTTT. Encoded protein: CASSQVQNTEAFF.

The chain joins TRBV27 to TRBJ2-7; 8 bases fit TRBD1. J was trimmed by 3 bases and V by 5 bases; bases with no gene match: 6. This CDR3 spans 14 amino acids. Germline V lookup: CDR1 MNHEY, CDR2 SMNVEV (reference sequence). The CDR3 loop is CASSLTGVIYEQYF. For the CDR3, the DNA is TGTGCCAGCAGTCTGACAGGGGTTATCTACGAGCAGTACTTC.

This chain uses TRBV7-9 with TRBJ2-7; 8 nucleotides agree with TRBD2. Trimming removed 1 base from V and 5 bases from J; junction bases left unmatched: 7. The CDR3 extends over 15 amino acids. Germline V lookup: CDR1 SEHNR, CDR2 FQNEAQ (reference sequence). The chain's CDR3 is CASSLGAGGSHEQYF. The CDR3 coding sequence is TGTGCCAGCAGCTTAGGTGCGGGAGGATCCCACGAGCAGTACTTC.

The V call is TRBV3-1 (or the pseudogene TRBV3-2), the J call TRBJ2-1; D not certain. Germline V lookup: CDR1 LGHDT, CDR2 YNNKEL (reference sequence). This CDR3 has 13 amino acids. V lost 3 bases to trimming and J lost 6 bases, with 9 bases between them. CDR3 amino acids: CASSQGRGNEQFF. The CDR3 nucleotides read TGTGCCAGCAGCCAGGGCCGTGGCAATGAGCAGTTCTTC.

The chain has TRBV7-3 and TRBJ2-7; maybe TRBD2 (6 bases). The V and J ends lost 5 bases and 3 bases respectively, with 11 bases between them. The length of the CDR3 is 13 residues. Germline values: CDR1 SGHTA, CDR2 FQGTGA. Here the CDR3 DNA reads TGTGCCAGCAGCCTTAGACTAGACTACGAGCAGTACTTC. It is translated as CASSLRLDYEQYF.

As concerns this clone: A read error may produce the germline difference seen at one junction end. The J gene is TRBJ2-5, the V gene TRBV7-7; D ambiguous. The V gene's germline CDR1 is SSHAT and CDR2 FNYEAQ (reference sequence). The CDR3 loop spans 16 amino acids. CDR3 amino acids: CASSLDVGFGQETQYF. CDR3 bases: TGTGCTAGCAGCTTAGATGTTGGGTTCGGGCAAGAGACCCAGTACTTC. Using reference TRBV7-7 and TRBJ2-5 for the parts outside the CDR3, the full variable domain is GAGVSQSPRYKVTKRGQDVTLRCDPISSHATLYWYQQALGQGPEFLTYFNYEAQPDKSGLPSDRFSAERPEGSISTLTIQRTEQRDSAMYRCASSLDVGFGQETQYFGPGTRLLVL.

The chain is built from TRBV9 and TRBJ2-7; D may be TRBD2 (6 bases). V was shortened by 4 bases and J by 6 bases, with 20 bases between the two germline ends. The germline CDR1 and CDR2 sequences are SGDLS and YYNGEE. The CDR3 is 15 amino acids. Here the CDR3 reads CASSQRGGLGSEQYF. The CDR3 DNA sequence: TGTGCCAGCAGCCAACGGGGAGGCCTAGGTTCCGAGCAGTACTTC.

The chain has TRBV6-2 or TRBV6-3 and TRBJ2-3; weak D call: TRBD2 (5 bases). The CDR3 runs 15 residues. Trimming took off 6 bases at V and 3 bases at J, with 16 bases between the two ends. Germline loops: CDR1 MNHEY, CDR2 SVGEGT. The CDR3 loop is CASSRLRTFTDTQYF. The CDR3, as DNA: TGTGCCAGCAGCCGCCTCCGGACTTTTACAGATACGCAGTATTTT.

The chain couples TRBV9 to TRBJ2-7; TRBD2 matches at 10 bases. Germline-derived CDR1 and CDR2 are SGDLS and YYNGEE. The CDR3 length is 15 residues. V was pared by 1 base and J by 2 bases, with 3 bases of the junction left unmatched. The CDR3: CASSVLAGAPYEQYF. CDR3 bases: TGTGCCAGCAGCGTACTAGCGGGAGCGCCCTACGAGCAGTACTTC. The full variable domain, in which reference TRBV9 and TRBJ2-7 provide the parts outside the CDR3, is DSGVTQTPKHLITATGQRVTLRCSPRSGDLSVYWYQQSLDQGLQFLIQYYNGEERAKGNILERFSAQQFPDLHSELNLSSLELGDSALYFCASSVLAGAPYEQYFGPGTRLTVT.

This clone appeared a few times. The chain carries TRBV10-3 and TRBJ2-1, with 8 positions matching TRBD1. The CDR3 is 18 residues long. Germline V gives CDR1 ENHRY, CDR2 SYGVKD. With 6 bases clipped from V and 8 bases from J, the junction kept 21 bases outside the gene matches. CDR3 amino acids: CAISPSLGGRGRPDEQFF. CDR3 nucleotides: TGTGCCATCAGCCCTAGTCTCGGGGGCAGGGGGCGCCCCGATGAGCAGTTCTTC.

V is TRBV4-3 and J is TRBJ2-2; perhaps TRBD2 as D (5 bases). The CDR3 has 13 residues. From germline, CDR1 is LGHNA and CDR2 YSLEER. Trimming stripped 8 bases from V and 1 base from J, with 8 bases between. CDR3 region: CASSEGNTGELFF. In DNA, the CDR3 is TGCGCCAGCTCTGAGGGGAACACCGGGGAGCTGTTTTTT.